Included here is one T cell receptor (beta chain) sequence, with context. Its antigen is still unknown. Trimming cost V 8 bases and J 5 bases; bases outside gene matches: 8. From germline, CDR1 is SQVTM and CDR2 ANQGSEA. There are 12 residues in the CDR3. This entry comes from a study of CD8+CD57+ T cells in acquired aplastic anemia. The wider study: Each DNA sample taken from sorted CD4+ and CD8+ cells came to roughly 3.5 ug on average. Findings and limits, study-wide: Patients and controls shared twenty-nine CD8+ CDR3 sequences.

Profiles of TCR beta VDJ and CDR3 were generated from a genomic DNA template. TCRdb re-analysed the reads in MiXCR, keeping a single row per CDR3 protein. This table has roughly 200,000 distinct CDR3 sequences, about 60% appearing once. For sequencing, patients were chosen who had shown expansion of CD8+CD57+ cells by flow cytometry. Patients, without exception, had severe acquired aplastic anemia. There was no therapy given to any patient before the blood sampling took place. Sequenced: sorted CD4+, CD8+, or CD8+CD57+ T cells (not recorded which) from PBMCs. The TCR sequence derives from a human donor with aplastic anemia. The J gene is TRBJ2-5, the V gene TRBV29-1, with 7 nucleotides matching TRBD2. In DNA, the CDR3 is TGCAGCATAACGGGGGGTGGCGAGACCCAGTACTTC. Translated, it gives CSITGGGETQYF.